The 23 T cell receptor beta chains given below trace back to one sample, sequenced in a study of vaccination effects on CD4 cells after COVID-19. Isolation of CD4+ T cells took place after approximately ten days of culture. Each participant received a vaccine that was either BNT162b2 or mRNA-1273, given as two doses. Which antigens these TCRs recognize remains unknown. Measured with immunoSEQ multiplex PCR; TCRdb has only the in-frame clones, and not every one. The data contain approximately 37,000 clones, about 62% of them singletons. Here the sequenced sample was CD4+ T cells from PBMCs cultured without peptide, taken after COVID-19 vaccination. The receptors come from a human donor who received a COVID-19 vaccine.

The chain combines TRBV19 with TRBJ1-3; D not resolved. Looked up from germline, CDR1 is LNHDA and CDR2 is SQIVND (reference sequence). The CDR3 contains 14 residues. Trimming pared 6 bases from V and 0 bases from J, leaving 9 bases between. The DNA of the CDR3 is TGTGCCAGTAGCGAGGCCTTCTCTGGAAACACCATATATTTT. It encodes CASSEAFSGNTIYF.

This chain links TRBV27 with TRBJ1-5; weak D call: TRBD1 (5 bases). The CDR3 runs 14 residues. V was clipped by 5 bases and J by 6 bases, with 14 bases between them. Germline lookup yields CDR1 MNHEY and CDR2 SMNVEV (reference sequence). The CDR3: CASSAWGGSQPQHF. Here the CDR3 DNA reads TGTGCCAGCAGTGCCTGGGGGGGGAGTCAGCCCCAGCATTTT.

This clone has only one observation. This chain links TRBV30 with TRBJ2-7; D gene ambiguous. Trimming stripped 5 bases from V and 2 bases from J, with 10 bases between. This CDR3 is built from 12 residues. Germline-derived CDR1 and CDR2 are GTSNPN and SVGIG (reference sequence). CDR3 protein: CAWGSFPYEQYF. DNA of the CDR3: TGTGCCTGGGGGTCCTTCCCCTACGAGCAGTACTTC.

The chain is built from TRBV2 and TRBJ2-7; the D gene is possibly TRBD2 (6 bases). Germline loops: CDR1 SNHLY, CDR2 FYNNEI. This CDR3 is built from 13 residues. V was shortened by 2 bases and J by 9 bases, with 14 bases between the two germline ends. In DNA, the CDR3 is TGTGCCAGCAGTGAAAGCGGTTCGGGAGTGCAGTACTTC. Its protein is CASSESGSGVQYF.

The chain couples TRBV18 to TRBJ2-7; 7 bases align to TRBD2. Germline assignment: CDR1 KGHSH and CDR2 LQKENI. This CDR3 is built from 14 residues. Trimming removed 2 bases from V and 2 bases from J; junction bases left unmatched: 3. The CDR3 sequence: CASSPGGRPYEQYF. CDR3 in DNA: TGTGCCAGCTCACCAGGCGGGAGACCCTACGAGCAGTACTTC.

The gene calls are TRBV6-2 or TRBV6-3 and TRBJ2-1; unclear D gene. Trimming pared 5 bases from V and 9 bases from J, leaving 8 bases between. CDR1 is MNHEY, CDR2 SVGEGT, per germline. This CDR3 contains 11 residues. The CDR3, as DNA: TGTGCCAGCAGTAGGAAGGGTGAGCAGTTCTTC. Its protein is CASSRKGEQFF.

This clone was seen just once. This chain uses TRBV3-1 (or the pseudogene TRBV3-2) with TRBJ2-1; no clear D. CDR1 is LGHDT, CDR2 YNNKEL, per germline (reference sequence). Trimming shortened V by 0 bases and J by 9 bases, and 12 bases separated the two germline ends. CDR3 size: 14 residues. The CDR3 protein is CASSQDTSFAEQFF. The DNA of the CDR3 is TGTGCCAGCAGCCAAGATACCTCGTTCGCTGAGCAGTTCTTC.

CDR3 protein: CASGGQPGELFF. The CDR3 bases are TGTGCCAGCGGGGGACAGCCCGGGGAGCTGTTTTTT. The chain links TRBV11-2 to TRBJ2-2, with 7 bases fitting TRBD1. Germline trimming cut 8 bases from V and 6 bases from J; bases unmatched to any gene: 3. The CDR3 runs 12 residues. Germline V lookup: CDR1 SGHAT, CDR2 FQNNGV.

In its sample, this clone was seen a few times. This sequence joins TRBV20-1 and TRBJ1-2, with D perhaps matching TRBD1 (6 bases). The ends were cut back, 3 bases at V and 0 bases at J, with 17 bases in the middle. CDR1 DFQATT and CDR2 SNEGSKA come from the germline V gene (reference sequence). The CDR3 sequence is 16 residues long. DNA for the CDR3: TGCAGTGCTAGTAGTCACTCACAGGGCTCTAACTATGGCTACACCTTC. Translation gives CSASSHSQGSNYGYTF.

The J gene is TRBJ1-6, the V gene TRBV24-1, with D perhaps matching TRBD1 (6 bases). Germline V gives CDR1 KGHDR, CDR2 SFDVKD. This CDR3 is 14 amino acids long. Trimming removed 7 bases at V and 7 bases at J, with 13 bases between. The CDR3 DNA follows: TGTGCCACCAGGGGGGACACTCCGAATTCACCCCTCCACTTT. This codes for CATRGDTPNSPLHF.

J is TRBJ2-7 and V is TRBV29-1; TRBD1 might be the D (6 bases). Between the trimmed V and J ends, which lost 2 bases and 2 bases, there was a span of 7 bases. The V gene's germline CDR1 is SQVTM and CDR2 ANQGSEA. The CDR3 totals 12 residues. CDR3 DNA: TGCAGCGTTGAAACAGGGCCCTACGAGCAGTACTTC. It translates to CSVETGPYEQYF.

V is TRBV12-1 and J is TRBJ2-3; whether TRBD2, the table's D call, matches the DNA was not checked. TRBV12-1 is reported as a pseudogene. The CDR3 sequence is 16 residues long. The CDR3, as DNA: TGTGCCAGCAGCTCTAAGACTAGCGGCTACACAGATACGCAGTATTTT. It encodes CASSSKTSGYTDTQYF.

This clone was counted between two and nine times. The J gene is TRBJ1-5, the V gene TRBV18; 9 nucleotides line up with TRBD1. This CDR3 region has 13 residues. CDR1 KGHSH and CDR2 LQKENI come from the germline V gene. V trimming: 6 bases; J trimming: 7 bases; junction bases outside the gene matches: 4. The CDR3 sequence: CASSWTGEQPQHF. CDR3 DNA sequence: TGTGCCAGCTCCTGGACAGGGGAGCAGCCCCAGCATTTT.

Regarding this clone: Distinct nucleotide sequences in the sample also encode this CDR3. The rearrangement joins TRBV25-1 to TRBJ1-2; D uncertain. Germline V gene data show CDR1 as MGHDK and CDR2 as SYGVNS. The CDR3 has 12 residues. The V end was cut by 4 bases, the J end by 2 bases, with 5 bases between. CDR3 sequence reads: CASSGQNYGYTF. The CDR3 DNA reads as TGTGCCAGCAGTGGCCAGAACTATGGCTACACCTTC.

V is TRBV6-5 and J is TRBJ2-2; D not resolved. V was trimmed by 0 bases and J by 4 bases, leaving 12 bases between them. The germline gives CDR1 MNHEY, CDR2 SVGAGI. CDR3 size: 16 residues. CDR3 nucleotide sequence: TGTGCCAGCAGTTACTCAAGGGTTCCGGCCACCGGGGAGCTGTTTTTT. It specifies CASSYSRVPATGELFF.

The rearrangement joins TRBV7-9 to TRBJ1-2; D uncertain. CDR3 length: 13 amino acids. Germline-derived CDR1 and CDR2 are SEHNR and FQNEAQ (reference sequence). V lost 4 bases and J lost 3, with 9 bases in between. The CDR3: CASSSGDHYGYTF. CDR3 DNA: TGTGCCAGCAGCTCCGGGGATCACTATGGCTACACCTTC.

The chain carries TRBV6-1 and TRBJ1-1, with D perhaps matching TRBD1 (5 bases). The CDR3 is 16 residues long. Looked up from germline, CDR1 is MNHNS and CDR2 is SASEGT. Trimming stripped 3 bases from V and 6 bases from J, with 20 bases between. Here the CDR3 reads CASSDGGVRTRAEAFF. The CDR3 DNA reads TGTGCCAGCAGTGATGGGGGGGTGAGGACGAGGGCTGAAGCTTTCTTT.

The V and J genes are TRBV6-2 or TRBV6-3 and TRBJ2-3; 11 nucleotides agree with TRBD2. V was pared by 6 bases and J by 4 bases, with 6 bases of the junction left unmatched. This CDR3 has 15 residues. Germline V gives CDR1 MNHEY, CDR2 SVGEGT. The CDR3 spells CASSLTSGVADTQYF. CDR3 nucleotides: TGTGCCAGCAGCCTGACTAGCGGGGTTGCAGATACGCAGTATTTT.

V usage is TRBV10-3 and J usage is TRBJ2-7, with unresolved D. The CDR3 totals 14 residues. The ends were cut back, 0 bases at V and 2 bases at J, with 8 bases in the middle. CDR1 is ENHRY and CDR2 is SYGVKD in the germline V gene. CDR3 nucleotide sequence: TGTGCCATCAGTGAGTCGCTAGGGCCCTACGAGCAGTACTTC. Its translation is CAISESLGPYEQYF.

This clone was seen more than once but under ten times. Here the CDR3 DNA reads TGTGCCAGCAGCGCAGGGACTATCCCCCGCGAGACCCAGTACTTC. It is translated as CASSAGTIPRETQYF. The rearrangement joins TRBV9 to TRBJ2-5; 7 bases are a match to TRBD2. Per the germline V gene, CDR1 is SGDLS and CDR2 is YYNGEE. Trimming cost V 3 bases and J 5 bases; bases outside gene matches: 10. There are 15 residues in the CDR3. Full variable domain (missing parts from reference TRBV9 and TRBJ2-5): DSGVTQTPKHLITATGQRVTLRCSPRSGDLSVYWYQQSLDQGLQFLIQYYNGEERAKGNILERFSAQQFPDLHSELNLSSLELGDSALYFCASSAGTIPRETQYFGPGTRLLVL.

V gene TRBV6-5 combines with J gene TRBJ2-1, with 16 bases identical to TRBD2. V trimming: 5 bases; J trimming: 10 bases; junction bases outside the gene matches: 5. The CDR3 runs 15 residues. Germline lookup yields CDR1 MNHEY and CDR2 SVGAGI. CDR3 in DNA: TGTGCCAGCAGTCGCGGGACTAGCGGGGGGGGAGAGCAGTTCTTC. This translates into CASSRGTSGGGEQFF.

This clone was found a few times. The J gene is TRBJ1-2, the V gene TRBV28; no clear D. Germline values: CDR1 MDHEN, CDR2 SYDVKM. The CDR3 runs to 12 residues. Trimming left V 3 bases short and J 3 bases short, with 5 bases between. The CDR3 sequence: CASSFRDYGYTF. The CDR3 nucleotides read TGTGCCAGCAGTTTTCGGGACTATGGCTACACCTTC.

The CDR3 loop is CASSQDTVRQPQHF. In DNA, the CDR3 is TGTGCCAGCAGCCAAGATACGGTGCGGCAGCCCCAGCATTTT. This chain links TRBV3-1 (or the pseudogene TRBV3-2) with TRBJ1-5; D is undetermined. The V end lost 0 bases, the J end lost 7 bases, and 10 bases lay between the germline ends. The CDR3 is 14 residues long. Germline V lookup: CDR1 LGHDT, CDR2 YNNKEL (reference sequence).